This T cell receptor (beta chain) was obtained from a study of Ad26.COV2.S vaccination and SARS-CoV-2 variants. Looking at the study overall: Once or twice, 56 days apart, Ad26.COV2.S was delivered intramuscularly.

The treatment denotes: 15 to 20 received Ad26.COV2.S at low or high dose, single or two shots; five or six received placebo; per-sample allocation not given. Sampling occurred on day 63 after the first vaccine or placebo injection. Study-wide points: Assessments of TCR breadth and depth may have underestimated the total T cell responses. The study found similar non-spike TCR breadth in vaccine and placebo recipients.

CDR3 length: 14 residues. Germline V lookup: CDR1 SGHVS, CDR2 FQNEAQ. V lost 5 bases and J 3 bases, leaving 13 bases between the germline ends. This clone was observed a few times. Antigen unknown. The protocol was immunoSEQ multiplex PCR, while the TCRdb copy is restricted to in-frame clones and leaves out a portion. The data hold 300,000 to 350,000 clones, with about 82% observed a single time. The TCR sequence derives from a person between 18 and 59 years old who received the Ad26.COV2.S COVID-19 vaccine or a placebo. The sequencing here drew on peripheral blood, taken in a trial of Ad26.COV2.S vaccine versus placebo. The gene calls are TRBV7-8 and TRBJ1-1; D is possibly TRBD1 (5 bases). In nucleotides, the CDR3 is TGTGCCAGCAGCAAAAGACAGAGCCACACTGAAGCTTTCTTT. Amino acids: CASSKRQSHTEAFF.